The 2 T cell receptor beta chains presented below share a single source sample, sequenced in a study of CD8 T cells in ankylosing spondylitis. TCRdb called the 5' RACE reads again in MiXCR, with one record for every CDR3 protein. The sample comprises about 220,000 distinct CDR3 sequences, roughly 24% of which are singletons, and about 6.2% rests with the top ten. Sequences were obtained from blood, either unsorted or a sorted T cell fraction (not recorded which). The receptors were sampled from a male donor with ankylosing spondylitis or in good health (not recorded which).

This clonotype was observed at least ten times. The gene calls are TRBV6-1 and TRBJ2-7; 11 positions match TRBD2. The CDR3 sequence is 14 residues long. The ends lost 4 bases at V and 5 bases at J; junction bases unmatched: 4. Germline CDR1 MNHNS, CDR2 SASEGT. In DNA, the CDR3 is TGTGCCAGCAGTGTAGCGGGAGGGCCGAACGAGCAGTACTTC. Residues: CASSVAGGPNEQYF.

The rearrangement links TRBV20-1 to TRBJ1-5; D possibly corresponds to TRBD1 (6 bases). CDR3 length equals 15 residues. Germline loops: CDR1 DFQATT, CDR2 SNEGSKA (reference sequence). Trimming took 3 bases from V and 1 from J, leaving 13 bases between them. CDR3 in amino acids: CSASNRVGSNQPQHF. The CDR3, as DNA: TGCAGTGCTAGTAACAGGGTGGGGAGCAATCAGCCCCAGCATTTT.